This section outlines one T cell receptor beta chain sequence together with its context. The CDR3 spans 14 residues. V was cut by 4 bases and J by 3 bases, with 13 bases left in between. Germline-derived CDR1 and CDR2 are SEHNR and FQNEAQ (reference sequence). Libraries were prepared by immunoSEQ multiplex PCR; TCRdb keeps only in-frame clonotypes and omits some of them. The table has 110,000 to 150,000 clones, about 94% seen once. This sample was taken from a study of cytomegalovirus exposure and HLA in healthy donors. The TCR sequence derives from a man aged 18 to 30 in good health and CMV-seropositive. The sequenced sample consisted of PBMCs. This chain links TRBV7-9 with TRBJ2-7; the D gene is possibly TRBD2 (6 bases). CDR3 protein: CASSSSEVIYEQYF. CDR3 coding DNA: TGTGCCAGCAGCTCTAGCGAGGTGATCTACGAGCAGTACTTC.